This T cell receptor beta chain derives from a study of a mutant IDH1 vaccine in newly diagnosed glioma. Notes on the study in general: It was approximately 93% of patients that developed vaccine-induced immune responses.

Described time point: week 11, during vaccination. Each vaccine dose was 300 ug of mutant IDH1 20-mer peptide, with topical imiquimod. TCRdb's table, derived via immunoSEQ multiplex PCR, lists solely in-frame clones and lacks some. This sample has about 40,000 clones; 84% occur once, and the top ten carry around 2.2%. A remark on this clone: Its antigen is currently unknown.

The material was PBMCs, obtained from a glioma patient whose treatment included an IDH1 peptide vaccine. This TCR was sampled from a man aged 40-50 years with glioma.

The CDR3 here is CASSRGTSGFGGYEQYF. In DNA form, the CDR3 reads TGCGCCAGCAGCCGAGGGACTAGCGGCTTCGGTGGGTACGAGCAGTACTTC. This chain connects TRBV4-3 to TRBJ2-7; 11 bases map to TRBD2. The V gene's germline CDR1 is LGHNA and CDR2 YSLEER. The CDR3 consists of 17 residues. Losses at the gene ends were 4 bases for V and 4 bases for J; bases not matched to a gene: 12.